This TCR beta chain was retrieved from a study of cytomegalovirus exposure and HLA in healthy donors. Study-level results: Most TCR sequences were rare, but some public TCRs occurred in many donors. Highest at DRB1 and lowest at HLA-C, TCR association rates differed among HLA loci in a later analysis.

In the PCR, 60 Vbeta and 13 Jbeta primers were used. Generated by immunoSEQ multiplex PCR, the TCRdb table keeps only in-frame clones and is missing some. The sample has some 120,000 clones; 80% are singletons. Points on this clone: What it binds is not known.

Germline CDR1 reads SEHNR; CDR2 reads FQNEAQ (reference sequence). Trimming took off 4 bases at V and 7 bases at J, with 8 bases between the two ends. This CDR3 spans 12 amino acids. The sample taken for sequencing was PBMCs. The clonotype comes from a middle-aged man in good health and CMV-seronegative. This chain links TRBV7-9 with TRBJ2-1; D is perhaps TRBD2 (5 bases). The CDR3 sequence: CASSSSRNEQFF. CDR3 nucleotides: TGTGCCAGCAGCTCTAGCAGGAATGAGCAGTTCTTC.